This T cell receptor (beta chain) was identified during a study of a mutant IDH1 vaccine in newly diagnosed glioma. About the study: First vaccine doses came 4-6 weeks after radiotherapy alone, or with temozolomide cycles. Previous care, which was radiotherapy, temozolomide, or both, most often involved both. Whole-study results and caveats: Seemingly, pseudoprogression had no relation to changes in the top peripheral T cell clonotypes.

Points on this clone: The antigen is not known.

The table came from immunoSEQ multiplex PCR; TCRdb's copy has only in-frame clones and leaves some out. The table has about 53,000 clones, around 80% seen once. Noted time point: week 5, during vaccination. Vaccination comprised doses that each held 300 ug of mutant IDH1 20-mer peptide, plus topical imiquimod. New WHO grade 3 or 4 IDH1-mutant, ATRX-lost astrocytomas were present in all donors. J was trimmed by 0 bases and V by 3 bases; bases with no gene match: 13. This CDR3 has 18 amino acids. Germline assignment: CDR1 SGHRS and CDR2 YFSETQ. This clonotype was sampled from a woman between 45 and 60 years old with glioma. V is TRBV5-1 and J is TRBJ2-3; 7 bases agree with TRBD1. Here the sequenced sample was PBMCs, taken from a glioma patient whose treatment included an IDH1 peptide vaccine. Here the CDR3 DNA reads TGCGCCAGCAGCTCACCGGCCGGGACAGTTTCTAGCACAGATACGCAGTATTTT. The encoded protein is CASSSPAGTVSSTDTQYF. Together with reference TRBV5-1 and TRBJ2-3, the CDR3 gives the full variable domain: KAGVTQTPRYLIKTRGQQVTLSCSPISGHRSVSWYQQTPGQGLQFLFEYFSETQRNKGNFPGRFSGRQFSNSRSEMNVSTLELGDSALYLCASSSPAGTVSSTDTQYFGPGTRLTVL.